These 31 T cell receptor beta chains were all obtained from the same sample, sequenced in a study of cytomegalovirus exposure and HLA in healthy donors. PCR used 60 Vbeta primers and 13 Jbeta primers. Only in-frame clones appear in the TCRdb table, and some are missing; sequencing was by immunoSEQ multiplex PCR. Of 60,000 or so clones listed, roughly 80% were seen once; the top ten hold 20% to 25%. The specimen sequenced was PBMCs. Source of these receptors: a woman in her forties in good health and CMV-seropositive.

The chain combines TRBV18 with TRBJ1-1; TRBD1 matches at 8 bases. This CDR3 has 14 amino acids. Unmatched junction bases numbered 5, after V lost 4 bases and J lost 4 bases. CDR1 is KGHSH and CDR2 is LQKENI in the germline V gene. The CDR3 sequence is CASSRPTGVTEAFF. CDR3 in DNA: TGTGCCAGCTCACGTCCGACAGGGGTCACTGAAGCTTTCTTT.

The genes are TRBV2 and TRBJ2-3; the match to TRBD1 covers 7 bases. CDR1 SNHLY and CDR2 FYNNEI come from the germline V gene. The length of the CDR3 is 15 residues. V was clipped by 4 bases and J by 2 bases; unmatched bases: 6. The CDR3 coding sequence is TGTGCCAGCAGTGGCCGGGACAGAATCACAGATACGCAGTATTTT. Amino acids: CASSGRDRITDTQYF.

The CDR3 loop reads CASSQVQASYGYTF. As DNA, the CDR3 is TGTGCCAGCAGCCAAGTGCAGGCCAGCTATGGCTACACCTTC. The rearrangement joins TRBV4-2 to TRBJ1-2; D remains unclear. This CDR3 region has 14 residues. Germline V gene sequence: CDR1 LGHNA, CDR2 YNFKEQ. Trimming removed 1 base from V and 4 bases from J, with 10 bases in between.

In DNA form, the CDR3 reads TGTGCCAGCAGTTTAGGGGGCTACGAGCAGTACTTC. Translation gives CASSLGGYEQYF. The genes are TRBV5-5 and TRBJ2-7; the D gene is possibly TRBD1 (6 bases). Trimming removed 5 bases from V and 3 bases from J, with 9 bases in between. This CDR3 comprises 12 residues. The germline V gene has CDR1 SGHKS and CDR2 YYEKEE (reference sequence).

This clone appeared once. The rearrangement joins TRBV11-2 to TRBJ2-3, with 12 bases fitting TRBD2. CDR1 and CDR2 from the germline V gene are SGHAT and FQNNGV. The CDR3 totals 16 residues. With 2 bases clipped from V and 6 bases from J, the junction kept 6 bases outside the gene matches. The CDR3 protein is CASSLLAGGGQDTQYF. The CDR3 DNA follows: TGTGCCAGCAGCTTACTAGCGGGGGGGGGCCAGGATACGCAGTATTTT.

The chain links TRBV4-3 to TRBJ2-2; the match to TRBD1 covers 8 bases. The CDR3 covers 17 residues. Germline values: CDR1 LGHNA, CDR2 YSLEER. Germline trimming cut 3 bases from V and 6 bases from J; bases unmatched to any gene: 12. The CDR3 DNA is TGCGCCAGCAGCCATGTGATAGGACAGGGTACCCCCGGGGAGCTGTTTTTT. Translation gives CASSHVIGQGTPGELFF.

This clone has just a few counts. This chain connects TRBV23-1 to TRBJ2-4; D possibly corresponds to TRBD1 (5 bases). TRBV23-1 is an ORF, with its function uncertain. Trimming removed 2 bases from V and 0 bases from J, with 17 bases in between. The CDR3 extends over 18 amino acids. Here the CDR3 DNA reads TGCGCCAGCAGTCAACCGACAGTCGCCCCTGGAGCCAAAAACATTCAGTACTTC. Its protein product is CASSQPTVAPGAKNIQYF.

The genes are TRBV11-3 and TRBJ2-1; 10 nucleotides agree with TRBD2. CDR3 size: 15 residues. Germline trimming cut 2 bases from V and 10 bases from J; bases unmatched to any gene: 8. The germline V gene encodes CDR1 SGHNT and CDR2 YENEEA. CDR3 bases: TGTGCCAGCAGCTTACGAGCGGGGGGGGAGCCCGAGCAGTTCTTC. Protein sequence: CASSLRAGGEPEQFF.

The V gene is TRBV19, the J gene TRBJ2-2, with D maybe TRBD2 (7 bases). Germline V gene data show CDR1 as LNHDA and CDR2 as SQIVND (reference sequence). This CDR3 comprises 15 residues. Trimming cost V 7 bases and J 5 bases, with 17 bases left between them. CDR3 residues: CASTPWGGPTGELFF. As DNA, the CDR3 is TGTGCCAGTACCCCCTGGGGGGGGCCTACCGGGGAGCTGTTTTTT.

The CDR3 protein is CASSPSGREAFF. CDR3 nucleotide sequence: TGTGCCAGCTCACCCTCAGGTCGTGAAGCTTTCTTT. The chain joins TRBV18 to TRBJ1-1, with no clear D. Germline CDR1 and CDR2: KGHSH and LQKENI. Trimming took off 3 bases at V and 7 bases at J, with 9 bases between the two ends. The CDR3 has 12 residues.

This clone has only a few counts. The gene calls are TRBV7-3 and TRBJ2-3; tentative D call: TRBD2 (7 bases). Trimming left V 3 bases short and J 4 bases short, with 17 bases between. CDR3 size: 16 residues. Germline CDR1 is SGHTA and CDR2 is FQGTGA. CDR3 in amino acids: CASSFRGGAYSDTQYF. The CDR3 DNA reads TGTGCCAGCAGCTTTAGGGGGGGGGCCTACTCAGATACGCAGTATTTT.

V gene TRBV29-1 combines with J gene TRBJ2-5; 7 bases line up with TRBD1. Trimming removed 2 bases from V and 5 bases from J; junction bases left unmatched: 8. There are 14 residues in the CDR3. Looked up from germline, CDR1 is SQVTM and CDR2 is ANQGSEA. For the CDR3, the DNA is TGCAGCGTTGAACGGACCAGGGGGATGGAGACCCAGTACTTC. Translation: CSVERTRGMETQYF.

The chain carries TRBV20-1 and TRBJ1-4; the D is unclear. Germline lookup yields CDR1 DFQATT and CDR2 SNEGSKA (reference sequence). This CDR3 contains 11 residues. Trimming took 8 bases from V and 7 from J, leaving 11 bases between them. CDR3 loop: CSLLRSEKLFF. The CDR3 DNA sequence: TGCAGTCTCCTTCGGAGTGAAAAACTGTTTTTT.

This clone was observed once. CDR3 nucleotide sequence: TGTGCCACCTTGGAGGGGGCAGTGGGAAACACCATATATTTT. Translated, it gives CATLEGAVGNTIYF. The rearrangement uses TRBV15 and TRBJ1-3; 7 nucleotides align to TRBD1. CDR1 LNHNV and CDR2 YYDKDF come from the germline V gene (reference sequence). CDR3 size: 14 residues. V was clipped by 8 bases and J by 4 bases; unmatched bases: 8.

The rearrangement links TRBV10-2 to TRBJ1-3, with D uncertain. Germline lookup yields CDR1 WSHSY and CDR2 SAAADI. This CDR3 is built from 15 residues. The V end was cut by 5 bases, the J end by 0 bases, with 11 bases between. The CDR3 DNA follows: TGCGCCAGCAGTCTGACACCGAGCTCTGGAAACACCATATATTTT. Encoded protein: CASSLTPSSGNTIYF.

This sequence joins TRBV18 and TRBJ1-6, with 8 bases fitting TRBD1. This CDR3 comprises 17 residues. With 3 bases clipped from V and 10 bases from J, the junction kept 14 bases outside the gene matches. Per the germline V gene, CDR1 is KGHSH and CDR2 is LQKENI. The CDR3 DNA reads TGTGCCAGCTCACCGGACCCGCCGGGACAGGTGGACTCACCCCTCCACTTT. Translating gives CASSPDPPGQVDSPLHF.

This chain joins TRBV30 and TRBJ1-1, with a weak D call TRBD1 (5 bases). The CDR3 is 14 amino acids. V shed 3 bases and J shed 3 bases, with 14 bases lying between them. Per germline, CDR1 GTSNPN and CDR2 SVGIG (reference sequence). The CDR3 is CAWSLRLGDTEAFF. As DNA, the CDR3 is TGTGCCTGGAGCCTGAGGTTAGGGGACACTGAAGCTTTCTTT. Filled out from reference TRBV30 and TRBJ1-1, the complete variable domain reads SQTIHQWPATLVQPVGSPLSLECTVEGTSNPNLYWYRQAAGRGLQLLFYSVGIGQISSEVPQNLSASRPQDRQFILSSKKLLLSDSGFYLCAWSLRLGDTEAFFGQGTRLTVV.

This clone was seen a handful of times. The gene calls are TRBV2 and TRBJ1-2, with TRBD1 matching over 7 bases. Germline trimming cut 6 bases from V and 5 bases from J; bases unmatched to any gene: 9. Germline V gene lookup returns CDR1 SNHLY and CDR2 FYNNEI. This CDR3 has 14 amino acids. Here the CDR3 reads CASRQGQLTYGYTF. DNA for the CDR3: TGTGCCAGCAGGCAGGGACAGCTTACTTATGGCTACACCTTC.

In nucleotides, the CDR3 is TGTGCCAGCAGCTTAGTCCGTGGGCCCGAGCAGTACTTC. Its translation: CASSLVRGPEQYF. This rearrangement joins TRBV7-8 to TRBJ2-7, with D unresolved. V lost 1 base to trimming and J lost 6 bases, with 10 bases between them. The CDR3 totals 13 residues. Germline values: CDR1 SGHVS, CDR2 FQNEAQ.

This chain joins TRBV7-6 and TRBJ1-5, with D uncertain. This CDR3 comprises 13 residues. V lost 4 bases and J 0 bases, leaving 4 bases between the germline ends. Germline V gives CDR1 SGHVS, CDR2 FNYEAQ. CDR3 in amino acids: CASSSYSNQPQHF. Here the CDR3 DNA reads TGTGCCAGCAGCTCTTATAGCAATCAGCCCCAGCATTTT.

The CDR3 region has the DNA TGTGCCAGTAGTATAAGCGGGGGGGCCACGCAGCAGTACTTC. Amino acid sequence: CASSISGGATQQYF. V gene TRBV19 combines with J gene TRBJ2-7; 10 nucleotides match TRBD2. CDR1 is LNHDA and CDR2 is SQIVND in the germline V gene (reference sequence). The CDR3 is made up of 14 amino acids. Trimming took 2 bases from V and 8 from J; bases not matched to a gene: 6.

The V gene is TRBV5-1, the J gene TRBJ2-2, with D maybe TRBD2 (5 bases). In germline, CDR1 is SGHRS, CDR2 YFSETQ. The V gene lost 7 bases and the J gene lost 2 bases, with 18 bases spanning the gap. The CDR3 spans 16 residues. CDR3 region: CASGRLDAANTGELFF. CDR3 nucleotide sequence: TGCGCCAGCGGGAGACTGGACGCTGCTAACACCGGGGAGCTGTTTTTT.

The chain combines TRBV10-1 with TRBJ1-5, with a weak D call TRBD1 (5 bases). The CDR3 sequence is 15 residues long. CDR1 and CDR2 from the germline V gene are WNHNN and SYGVQD (reference sequence). Trimming removed 3 bases from V and 0 bases from J, with 9 bases in between. The CDR3 bases are TGCGCCAGCAGTGACGGCCAGGGTAGCAATCAGCCCCAGCATTTT. It translates to CASSDGQGSNQPQHF.

The chain couples TRBV19 to TRBJ1-5; 11 bases match TRBD1. This CDR3 is 19 amino acids long. The J segment lost 1 base and the V segment lost 2 bases, leaving 10 bases of the junction unmatched. CDR1 and CDR2 (germline): LNHDA, SQIVND (reference sequence). This CDR3 is CASSINWTGGAQSNQPQHF. The DNA of the CDR3 is TGTGCCAGTAGTATAAATTGGACAGGGGGCGCACAGAGCAATCAGCCCCAGCATTTT.

Concerning this clone: A read error likely explains this, since a far larger clone differs by one base. V usage is TRBV9 and J usage is TRBJ2-3, with no clear D. V was shortened by 2 bases and J by 3 bases, with 4 bases between the two germline ends. There are 12 residues in the CDR3. CDR1 and CDR2 (germline): SGDLS, YYNGEE. This CDR3 reads CASSVRTDTQYF. The CDR3 nucleotides are TGTGCCAGCAGCGTCCGGACAGATACGCAGTATTTT.

DNA of the CDR3: TGTGCCAGCAGAGGGGACTCCTACGAGCAGTACTTC. Its protein is CASRGDSYEQYF. This rearrangement joins TRBV2 to TRBJ2-7; possibly TRBD1 for D (5 bases). Germline V lookup: CDR1 SNHLY, CDR2 FYNNEI. This CDR3 comprises 12 residues. The V end was cut by 6 bases, the J end by 0 bases, with 6 bases between. The full variable domain, with the rest looked up from reference TRBV2 and TRBJ2-7, is EPEVTQTPSHQVTQMGQEVILRCVPISNHLYFYWYRQILGQKVEFLVSFYNNEISEKSEIFDDQFSVERPDGSNFTLKIRSTKLEDSAMYFCASRGDSYEQYFGPGTRLTVT.

The J gene is TRBJ2-5, the V gene TRBV7-9; TRBD1 matches at 7 bases. The J call may be incorrect, as the DNA end agrees better with TRBJ2-7. The CDR3 contains 15 residues. CDR1 and CDR2 (germline): SEHNR, FQNEAQ (reference sequence). CDR3 region: CASGRWDSYTYEQYF. As DNA, the CDR3 is TGTGCCAGCGGCCGGTGGGACAGTTATACCTACGAGCAGTACTTC.

The CDR3 is CASSGQGNTIYF. The CDR3, as DNA: TGTGCCAGCAGCGGACAGGGAAACACCATATATTTT. V and J are TRBV9 and TRBJ1-3; maybe TRBD1 (5 bases). V was trimmed by 3 bases and J by 4 bases, leaving 5 bases between them. CDR1 and CDR2 (germline): SGDLS, YYNGEE. This CDR3 is built from 12 residues.

This clone was found once. The chain uses TRBV29-1 and TRBJ1-2; no definite D call. The CDR3 runs 12 residues. V was pared by 7 bases and J by 4 bases, with 13 bases between. Germline CDR1 is SQVTM and CDR2 is ANQGSEA. CDR3 DNA: TGCAGCGCCGAGAAGACATCCTATGGCTACACCTTC. Encoded protein: CSAEKTSYGYTF.

The chain joins TRBV25-1 to TRBJ1-1, with TRBD1 matching over 7 bases. V was clipped by 5 bases and J by 11 bases; unmatched bases: 11. CDR3 length equals 13 residues. Germline loops: CDR1 MGHDK, CDR2 SYGVNS. CDR3 coding DNA: TGTGCCAGCAGTCGAAGGGGGCCGATGGAGGCTTTCTTT. Amino acids: CASSRRGPMEAFF.

CDR3 DNA: TGTGCCAGCAGCCAAGATGCCAGGGAAGGCTATGGCTACACCTTC. As protein: CASSQDAREGYGYTF. This rearrangement joins TRBV4-2 to TRBJ1-2; possibly TRBD1 for D (5 bases). The CDR3 loop spans 15 amino acids. The V and J ends lost 0 bases and 4 bases respectively, with 12 bases between them. Germline-derived CDR1 and CDR2 are LGHNA and YNFKEQ.